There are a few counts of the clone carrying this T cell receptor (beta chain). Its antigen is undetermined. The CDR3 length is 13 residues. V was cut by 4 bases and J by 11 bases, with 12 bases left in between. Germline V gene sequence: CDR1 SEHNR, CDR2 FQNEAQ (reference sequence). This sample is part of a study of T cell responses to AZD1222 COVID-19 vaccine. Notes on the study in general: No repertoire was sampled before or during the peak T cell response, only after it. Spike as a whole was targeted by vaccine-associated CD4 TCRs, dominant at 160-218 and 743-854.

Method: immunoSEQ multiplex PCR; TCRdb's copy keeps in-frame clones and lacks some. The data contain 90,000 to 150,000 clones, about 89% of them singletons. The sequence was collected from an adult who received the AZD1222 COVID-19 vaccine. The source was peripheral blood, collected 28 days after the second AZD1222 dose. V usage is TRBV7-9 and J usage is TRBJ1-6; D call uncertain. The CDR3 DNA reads TGTGCCAGCAGCTCCGATATTTCTCCACCCCTCCACTTT. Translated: CASSSDISPPLHF.